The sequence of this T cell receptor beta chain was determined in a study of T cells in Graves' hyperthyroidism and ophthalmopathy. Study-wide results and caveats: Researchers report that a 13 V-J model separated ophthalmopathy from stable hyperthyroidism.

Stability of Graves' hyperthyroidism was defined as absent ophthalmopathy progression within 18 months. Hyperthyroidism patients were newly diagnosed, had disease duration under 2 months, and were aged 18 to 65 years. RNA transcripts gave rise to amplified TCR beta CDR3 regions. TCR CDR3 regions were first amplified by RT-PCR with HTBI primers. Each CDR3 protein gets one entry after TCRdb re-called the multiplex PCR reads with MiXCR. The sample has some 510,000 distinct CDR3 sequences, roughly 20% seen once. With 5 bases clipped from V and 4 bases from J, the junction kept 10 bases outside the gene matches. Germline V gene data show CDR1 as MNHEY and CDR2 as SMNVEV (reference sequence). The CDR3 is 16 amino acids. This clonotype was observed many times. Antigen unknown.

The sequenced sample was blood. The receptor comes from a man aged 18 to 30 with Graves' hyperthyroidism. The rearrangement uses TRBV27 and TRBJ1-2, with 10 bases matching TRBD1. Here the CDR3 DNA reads TGTGCCAGCAGTCCTCAGACGACAGGGGGCTCCTATGGCTACACCTTC. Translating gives CASSPQTTGGSYGYTF.